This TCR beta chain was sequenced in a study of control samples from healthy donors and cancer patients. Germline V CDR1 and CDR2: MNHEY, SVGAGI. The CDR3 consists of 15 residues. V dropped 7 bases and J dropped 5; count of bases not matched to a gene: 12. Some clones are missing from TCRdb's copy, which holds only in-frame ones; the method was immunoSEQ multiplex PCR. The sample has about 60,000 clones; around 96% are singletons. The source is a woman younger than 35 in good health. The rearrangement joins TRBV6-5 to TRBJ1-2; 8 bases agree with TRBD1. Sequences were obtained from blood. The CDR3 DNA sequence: TGTGCCAGCAAGCGAGACAGGGGAAAAGGATATGGCTACACCTTC. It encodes CASKRDRGKGYGYTF.